This T cell receptor (beta chain) was captured by sequencing in a study of somatic mutations in cytotoxic T cells in rheumatoid arthritis. General study findings and limits: Compared with age-matched healthy controls, rheumatoid arthritis patients did not differ significantly in CD8+ T-cell clonality. The identity of the antigens targeted by the expanded CD8+ clones remained unknown.

The data were produced by immunoSEQ multiplex PCR, yet TCRdb's version contains in-frame clones alone and is incomplete. Seen here are about 14,000 clones, 60% to 85% observed once, and the top ten hold roughly 15%. Purity of the CD4+ and CD8+ cells, isolated by positive magnetic bead selection, was checked by flow cytometry. In regard to this clone: Its matching antigen is unknown.

CDR1 MNHEY and CDR2 SMNVEV come from the germline V gene (reference sequence). Trimming pared 4 bases from V and 6 bases from J, leaving 9 bases between. The CDR3 is made up of 12 amino acids. The chain uses TRBV27 and TRBJ1-2; D not certain. Material for sequencing was CD8+ T cells sorted from blood. The clonotype was recovered from an adult with rheumatoid arthritis. CDR3 loop: CASSSRMDGYTF. In DNA form, the CDR3 reads TGTGCCAGCAGTTCCCGGATGGATGGCTACACCTTC.